What follows are 19 T cell receptor beta chains derived from one specimen sequenced in a study of patients and donors after allogeneic stem cell transplantation (dated by TCRdb to 2018 to 2021). The library was prepared using RT-PCR. These reads were obtained on a NextSeq 550. TCRdb took the public reads, trimmed them with fastp at Q25, ran MiXCR for clone calling and kept in-frame beta chains. Rows with one shared CDR3 protein collapse into an entry with the most common genes and DNA. The sample profile shows 200,000 to 250,000 distinct CDR3 sequences; over 12% of them were found once. Around 10% of the sample rests with the top ten. Sequenced sample: blood, either unsorted or a sorted T cell fraction (not recorded which). The origin of the receptors is a human donor who was either an allogeneic HSCT recipient or a stem cell or donor lymphocyte infusion donor (not recorded which). It is not recorded whose cells these are; they may come from a transplant donor.

V and J are TRBV4-3 and TRBJ1-1; no reliable D call. Trimming cost V 0 bases and J 5 bases, with 10 bases left between them. CDR1 is LGHNA, CDR2 YSLEER, per germline. The CDR3 extends over 14 amino acids. The CDR3 is CASSQDPLGTEAFF. The CDR3 DNA follows: TGCGCCAGCAGCCAAGACCCGTTAGGTACTGAAGCTTTCTTT.

The chain links TRBV29-1 to TRBJ2-2; D remains ambiguous. V was trimmed by 4 bases and J by 5 bases, leaving 11 bases between them. CDR1 is SQVTM, CDR2 ANQGSEA, per germline. CDR3 length: 13 amino acids. CDR3 bases: TGCAGCGTTGGGCCACGTCTAACCGGGGAGCTGTTTTTT. Translation: CSVGPRLTGELFF.

This clonotype was detected a few times. V is TRBV7-2 and J is TRBJ1-2, with TRBD1 matching over 11 bases. Germline V gene sequence: CDR1 SGHTA, CDR2 FQGNSA. Trimming at V came to 2 bases and at J to 7 bases, leaving 9 bases not matched to a gene. This CDR3 has 16 amino acids. The CDR3 protein is CASSLKTLGTGGGYTF. CDR3 nucleotide sequence: TGTGCCAGCAGCTTAAAGACACTTGGGACAGGGGGTGGCTACACCTTC.

V usage is TRBV20-1 and J usage is TRBJ1-6; TRBD1 aligns across 7 bases. Per the germline V gene, CDR1 is DFQATT and CDR2 is SNEGSKA (reference sequence). This CDR3 region has 15 residues. The J segment lost 6 bases and the V segment lost 0 bases, leaving 5 bases of the junction unmatched. The CDR3 sequence is CSAREDTGANSPLHF. As DNA, the CDR3 is TGCAGTGCTAGAGAGGATACAGGGGCTAATTCACCCCTCCACTTT.

This clonotype was seen many times. The rearrangement links TRBV5-1 to TRBJ1-6, with D hard to call. CDR1 is SGHRS, CDR2 YFSETQ, per germline. This CDR3 is built from 13 residues. Trimming cost V 5 bases and J 5 bases, with 8 bases left between them. The CDR3 region has the DNA TGCGCCAGCAGTCGCACGAATAATTCACCCCTCCACTTT. Translating it yields CASSRTNNSPLHF. Based on the CDR3 plus reference TRBV5-1 and TRBJ1-6, the full variable domain is KAGVTQTPRYLIKTRGQQVTLSCSPISGHRSVSWYQQTPGQGLQFLFEYFSETQRNKGNFPGRFSGRQFSNSRSEMNVSTLELGDSALYLCASSRTNNSPLHFGNGTRLTVT.

This clonotype showed up many times. The V and J genes are TRBV3-1 and TRBJ1-1; D unclear. Germline-derived CDR1 and CDR2 are LGHDT and YNNKEL (reference sequence). Trimming removed 1 base at V and 4 bases at J, with 10 bases between. There are 14 residues in the CDR3. This CDR3 is CASSQASFSTEAFF. The CDR3 nucleotides are TGTGCCAGCAGCCAAGCGAGTTTTTCCACTGAAGCTTTCTTT.

The rearrangement links TRBV6-5 to TRBJ2-3, with 15 bases identical to TRBD2. The CDR3 runs to 17 residues. Germline CDR1 MNHEY, CDR2 SVGAGI. Trimming cost V 4 bases and J 6 bases; bases outside gene matches: 8. As DNA, the CDR3 is TGTGCCAGCAGTTCAAACGGACTAGCGGGGGGGCGGGATACGCAGTATTTT. Encoded protein: CASSSNGLAGGRDTQYF.

The V and J genes are TRBV6-1 and TRBJ1-2; TRBD1 might be the D (6 bases). CDR3 size: 14 residues. V was pared by 3 bases and J by 2 bases, with 10 bases between. Germline loops: CDR1 MNHNS, CDR2 SASEGT. CDR3: CASSEWGANYGYTF. The CDR3 DNA sequence: TGTGCCAGCAGTGAGTGGGGGGCCAACTATGGCTACACCTTC.

This chain connects TRBV7-2 to TRBJ2-5; D is unresolved. The CDR3 totals 15 residues. CDR1 is SGHTA, CDR2 FQGNSA, per germline. V lost 0 bases and J lost 4, with 12 bases in between. CDR3 coding DNA: TGTGCCAGCAGCTTAGCGCAGACCATGGGAGAGACCCAGTACTTC. It translates to CASSLAQTMGETQYF.

The genes are TRBV7-2 and TRBJ2-1; 10 bases agree with TRBD2. The length of the CDR3 is 16 residues. Germline CDR1 and CDR2: SGHTA and FQGNSA. V dropped 4 bases and J dropped 6; count of bases not matched to a gene: 9. The CDR3 nucleotides read TGTGCCAGCAGCTGGCAAGCGGGGGGGCCATTCAATGAGCAGTTCTTC. Translating gives CASSWQAGGPFNEQFF. The full variable domain, completed using reference TRBV7-2 and TRBJ2-1, is GAGVSQSPSNKVTEKGKDVELRCDPISGHTALYWYRQSLGQGLEFLIYFQGNSAPDKSGLPSDRFSAERTGGSVSTLTIQRTQQEDSAVYLCASSWQAGGPFNEQFFGPGTRLTVL.

This sequence joins TRBV6-5 and TRBJ1-1; the D is unclear. The CDR3 is 13 residues long. Germline assignment: CDR1 MNHEY and CDR2 SVGAGI. V was cut by 2 bases and J by 5 bases, with 9 bases left in between. This CDR3 is CASSYDSRTEAFF. The CDR3, as DNA: TGTGCCAGCAGTTACGACTCGAGAACTGAAGCTTTCTTT.

The sample holds many counts of this clonotype. In DNA, the CDR3 is TGTGCCATCAGGACAGGGCTTCGGAGCAATGAGCAGTTCTTC. This encodes CAIRTGLRSNEQFF. The V and J genes are TRBV10-3 and TRBJ2-1; the match to TRBD1 covers 7 bases. This CDR3 is built from 14 residues. Germline V gives CDR1 ENHRY, CDR2 SYGVKD. Trimming cost V 6 bases and J 6 bases; bases outside gene matches: 8.

The rearrangement links TRBV9 to TRBJ2-5; TRBD2 aligns across 7 bases. V was clipped by 3 bases and J by 1 base; unmatched bases: 9. There are 16 residues in the CDR3. Per the germline V gene, CDR1 is SGDLS and CDR2 is YYNGEE. In DNA form, the CDR3 reads TGTGCCAGCAGCGCAGCTGGGAGGGGACTCCAAGAGACCCAGTACTTC. It translates to CASSAAGRGLQETQYF.

This clonotype turned up a few times. The chain recombines TRBV14 with TRBJ2-2, with D possibly TRBD1 on 6 matching bases. Between the trimmed V and J ends, which lost 5 bases and 3 bases, there was a span of 10 bases. Looked up from germline, CDR1 is SGHDN and CDR2 is FVKESK. The CDR3 contains 14 residues. DNA for the CDR3: TGTGCCAGCAGCTCCCCAGGGGACACCGGGGAGCTGTTTTTT. This codes for CASSSPGDTGELFF.

V usage is TRBV24-1 and J usage is TRBJ2-1; the match to TRBD2 covers 11 bases. The CDR3 is 18 residues long. From germline, CDR1 is KGHDR and CDR2 SFDVKD. J lost 4 bases, V lost 1 base, and 8 bases had no gene match. The CDR3 DNA follows: TGTGCCACCAGTGATTTCGTGCCGACTAGCGGGAAGTACAATGAGCAGTTCTTC. It translates to CATSDFVPTSGKYNEQFF.

This clonotype has only a few counts. The V and J genes are TRBV18 and TRBJ1-1, with a tentative D call TRBD1 (5 bases). The germline V gene encodes CDR1 KGHSH and CDR2 LQKENI. V lost 0 bases, J lost 1 base, and 12 bases lay in between. The CDR3 extends over 16 amino acids. Here the CDR3 DNA reads TGTGCCAGCTCACCACCGATGGGGACTGGGAACACTGAAGCTTTCTTT. Translating gives CASSPPMGTGNTEAFF.

This clonotype was detected many times. V and J are TRBV7-2 and TRBJ2-5; 7 bases map to TRBD1. The ends lost 6 bases at V and 1 base at J; junction bases unmatched: 8. The CDR3 sequence is 15 residues long. The germline CDR1 and CDR2 sequences are SGHTA and FQGNSA. The CDR3 sequence: CASSSWTGSQETQYF. The CDR3 DNA follows: TGTGCCAGCAGTTCCTGGACAGGTAGCCAAGAGACCCAGTACTTC. Supplemented by reference TRBV7-2 and TRBJ2-5, the full variable domain reads GAGVSQSPSNKVTEKGKDVELRCDPISGHTALYWYRQSLGQGLEFLIYFQGNSAPDKSGLPSDRFSAERTGGSVSTLTIQRTQQEDSAVYLCASSSWTGSQETQYFGPGTRLLVL.

This clonotype was seen repeatedly, ten times or more. The chain couples TRBV27 to TRBJ2-5, with 8 bases that match TRBD1. CDR1 is MNHEY and CDR2 is SMNVEV in the germline V gene (reference sequence). This CDR3 is built from 14 residues. The V segment lost 6 bases and the J segment 5 bases; nucleotides outside the gene matches: 8. CDR3: CASRSTGAKETQYF. Written as DNA, the CDR3 is TGTGCCAGCAGGTCGACAGGGGCGAAGGAGACCCAGTACTTC.

This clonotype has just a few counts. The chain links TRBV6-1 to TRBJ2-7; 7 nucleotides agree with TRBD2. The V and J ends lost 5 bases and 2 bases, in that order; junction bases with no gene match: 9. CDR1 and CDR2 (germline): MNHNS, SASEGT. The CDR3 spans 15 residues. This chain's CDR3 is CASSSYGTNTYEQYF. The CDR3 DNA is TGTGCCAGCAGTAGCTACGGGACTAACACCTACGAGCAGTACTTC.